The present T cell receptor beta chain was sequenced within a study of blood T cells in healthy people across ages. Notes on the study in general: The diversity estimates, figures obtained from one million T cells, were considered underestimates.

For the second PCR, which ran for about 7 to 12 cycles, a sample-barcoded 5' primer and a J-beta primer mix were used. Every single cDNA molecule received a tag from a template-switch adaptor with 12 random nucleotides. TCRdb itself ran the 5' RACE reads through MiXCR, one entry per CDR3 protein. In the table there are 500,000 to 550,000 distinct CDR3 sequences, around 24% of which are singletons. As for this clonotype: Its target is unknown.

These sequences were also reported in another study, on T cells of mothers and their children. Per that study: Maternal samples each gave over 8 million TCR beta CDR3 reads, and child samples 2.5 million to 3.5 million each. Biologically related mothers and children overlapped slightly more than unrelated pairs, a non-significant difference.

The TCR originated in a boy between 10 and 17 years old in good health. Sequencing was carried out using blood.

The chain's CDR3 is CATGAGGRYEQYF. In DNA, the CDR3 is TGTGCCACTGGGGCGGGGGGGCGTTACGAGCAGTACTTC. The V gene is TRBV28, the J gene TRBJ2-7; 9 nucleotides agree with TRBD2. V shed 10 bases and J 4 bases; nucleotides not matched to a gene: 8. The CDR3 covers 13 residues. CDR1 is MDHEN and CDR2 is SYDVKM in the germline V gene.